Described below is a single T cell receptor beta chain sequence and its context. The data belong to a study of monozygotic twins with inflammatory bowel disease. CDR1 and CDR2 (germline): MNHEY, SVGAGI. The CDR3 is made up of 18 amino acids. One entry per CDR3 protein, without DNA, is what TCRdb gives after re-calling the 5' RACE reads. The sample yields hundreds of thousands of distinct CDR3 sequences, of which the top ten take up approximately 2.4%. The sequence was collected from a human donor with ulcerative colitis or Crohn's disease, or a healthy co-twin of an affected twin (not recorded which). The V call is TRBV6-5, the J call TRBJ2-3; TCRdb selects TRBD2, and the lack of DNA leaves this call unchecked. Input material: blood. CDR3 sequence: CASSYTPSLAGDTDTQYF.